Following are 25 T cell receptor beta chains from one sample sequenced in a study of cytomegalovirus exposure and HLA in healthy donors. Researchers ran the PCR with 60 Vbeta and 13 Jbeta primers. The table came from immunoSEQ multiplex PCR; TCRdb's copy has only in-frame clones and leaves some out. Its table lists roughly 79,000 clones. What was sequenced was PBMCs. The source of these receptors is a man aged 25-40 years in good health and CMV-seronegative.

The rearrangement uses TRBV27 and TRBJ1-2, with D perhaps matching TRBD1 (6 bases). There are 14 residues in the CDR3. Trimming took off 6 bases at V and 3 bases at J, with 14 bases between the two ends. CDR1 and CDR2 from the germline V gene are MNHEY and SMNVEV (reference sequence). The CDR3 bases are TGTGCCAGCAGCTCTACAGGGTCTCACTATGGCTACACCTTC. Translating gives CASSSTGSHYGYTF.

The CDR3 DNA follows: TGTGCCAGTAGTAAAGGCCTGTTAGCCTCCTATGGCTACACCTTC. As protein: CASSKGLLASYGYTF. The chain employs TRBV19 and TRBJ1-2, with no clear D. The CDR3 sequence is 15 residues long. The V end was cut by 4 bases, the J end by 4 bases, with 16 bases between. Per the germline V gene, CDR1 is LNHDA and CDR2 is SQIVND (reference sequence).

This sequence joins TRBV10-1 and TRBJ2-1; the D gene is possibly TRBD1 (6 bases). The CDR3 length is 14 residues. Per the germline V gene, CDR1 is WNHNN and CDR2 is SYGVQD (reference sequence). V was shortened by 5 bases and J by 6 bases, with 14 bases between the two germline ends. CDR3 nucleotide sequence: TGCGCCAGCAGTCCCCGGGACATGAGCAATGAGCAGTTCTTC. Encoded protein: CASSPRDMSNEQFF.

The rearrangement uses TRBV13 and TRBJ1-4, with D unresolved. The CDR3 has 14 residues. Germline CDR1 and CDR2: PRHDT and FYEKMQ (reference sequence). V lost 0 bases, J lost 10 bases, and 12 bases lay in between. The CDR3 protein is CASSLGAGIGKLFF. CDR3 coding DNA: TGTGCCAGCAGCTTAGGAGCGGGGATAGGAAAACTGTTTTTT.

With regard to this clone: Relative to the germline gene, one junction end is altered; a read error may explain this. The rearrangement joins TRBV7-9 to TRBJ1-2; 10 nucleotides match TRBD1. The V gene's germline CDR1 is SEHNR and CDR2 FQNEAQ (reference sequence). The CDR3 spans 14 residues. The CDR3, as DNA: TGTGCCAGCACCTTACGGGGACAGGGGTATGGCTACACCTTC. Translation: CASTLRGQGYGYTF.

This chain joins TRBV7-9 and TRBJ1-3; D is unresolved. V dropped 0 bases and J dropped 4 bases, with 7 bases sitting between them. The CDR3 spans 14 residues. The V gene's germline CDR1 is SEHNR and CDR2 FQNEAQ (reference sequence). DNA of the CDR3: TGTGCCAGCAGCTTAGCGCCCAGAGGAAACACCATATATTTT. It yields the protein CASSLAPRGNTIYF.

The genes are TRBV11-1 and TRBJ1-6; tentatively, D is TRBD1 (5 bases). Germline loops: CDR1 SGHAT, CDR2 FQDESV (reference sequence). V lost 3 bases and J 0 bases, leaving 12 bases between the germline ends. The CDR3 consists of 17 residues. The CDR3, as DNA: TGTGCCAGCAGCTTGTTACAGGCCAGCTCCTATAATTCACCCCTCCACTTT. Translated, it gives CASSLLQASSYNSPLHF. Full variable domain (missing parts from reference TRBV11-1 and TRBJ1-6): EAEVAQSPRYKITEKSQAVAFWCDPISGHATLYWYRQILGQGPELLVQFQDESVVDDSQLPKDRFSAERLKGVDSTLKIQPAELGDSAMYLCASSLLQASSYNSPLHFGNGTRLTVT.

The gene calls are TRBV2 and TRBJ1-1; possible D gene TRBD1, 6 bases. V shed 6 bases and J shed 0 bases, with 14 bases lying between them. Germline assignment: CDR1 SNHLY and CDR2 FYNNEI. The CDR3 consists of 15 residues. The CDR3 region is CASRGQLTMNTEAFF. CDR3 nucleotide sequence: TGTGCCAGCAGAGGACAGCTTACCATGAACACTGAAGCTTTCTTT.

V gene TRBV6-5 combines with J gene TRBJ2-3, with 8 bases aligning to TRBD1. CDR1 is MNHEY, CDR2 SVGAGI, per germline. After removal of 2 bases from V and 2 bases from J, the junction contained 3 bases not matched to a gene. The CDR3 extends over 15 amino acids. The CDR3 here is CASSYDRGYTDTQYF. The CDR3 DNA sequence: TGTGCCAGCAGTTACGACAGGGGATACACAGATACGCAGTATTTT.

The J gene is TRBJ1-4, the V gene TRBV2; no firm D call. V lost 4 bases and J lost 8, with 11 bases in between. The germline CDR1 and CDR2 sequences are SNHLY and FYNNEI. The CDR3 has 13 residues. The CDR3 nucleotides are TGTGCCAGCAGTGTCGAGAGGCAGGAAAAACTGTTTTTT. Its translation: CASSVERQEKLFF.

V is TRBV7-8 and J is TRBJ1-3; D unclear. Germline V gene lookup returns CDR1 SGHVS and CDR2 FQNEAQ. CDR3 length: 14 amino acids. V was clipped by 6 bases and J by 0 bases, with 9 bases between them. DNA for the CDR3: TGTGCCAGCAGAGAGGCCAGCTCTGGAAACACCATATATTTT. It is translated as CASREASSGNTIYF.

The J gene is TRBJ2-5, the V gene TRBV5-5; D remains ambiguous. The CDR3 consists of 11 residues. Germline values: CDR1 SGHKS, CDR2 YYEKEE (reference sequence). V was pared by 5 bases and J by 2 bases, with 4 bases between. CDR3 region: CASSTQETQYF. CDR3 DNA sequence: TGTGCCAGCAGTACTCAAGAGACCCAGTACTTC.

V usage is TRBV9 and J usage is TRBJ2-3; 7 nucleotides line up with TRBD1. Germline values: CDR1 SGDLS, CDR2 YYNGEE. V trimming: 3 bases; J trimming: 2 bases; junction bases outside the gene matches: 3. The CDR3 sequence is 14 residues long. CDR3 sequence: CASSAGQVTDTQYF. CDR3 coding DNA: TGTGCCAGCAGCGCAGGACAGGTCACAGATACGCAGTATTTT.

This chain links TRBV4-3 with TRBJ2-1, with TRBD2 identical over 14 bases. The CDR3 is 17 residues long. Looked up from germline, CDR1 is LGHNA and CDR2 is YSLEER. With V trimmed by 4 bases and J by 8 bases, 10 bases remained unmatched. DNA for the CDR3: TGCGCCAGCAGCCTCCGACTAGCGGGAGGGCCTGAGTATGAGCAGTTCTTC. Translation gives CASSLRLAGGPEYEQFF.

The V and J genes are TRBV7-2 and TRBJ2-7; D may be TRBD2 (5 bases). The CDR3 runs 13 residues. Germline CDR1 SGHTA, CDR2 FQGNSA. The V end was cut by 2 bases, the J end by 3 bases, with 8 bases between. CDR3 DNA: TGTGCCAGCAGCTTACACGGGGTCTACGAGCAGTACTTC. As protein: CASSLHGVYEQYF. Looking up the rest from reference TRBV7-2 and TRBJ2-7 gives the full variable domain: GAGVSQSPSNKVTEKGKDVELRCDPISGHTALYWYRQSLGQGLEFLIYFQGNSAPDKSGLPSDRFSAERTGGSVSTLTIQRTQQEDSAVYLCASSLHGVYEQYFGPGTRLTVT.

This chain joins TRBV5-1 and TRBJ1-4; 7 bases are shared with TRBD1. The CDR3 is made up of 15 amino acids. Per germline, CDR1 SGHRS and CDR2 YFSETQ. Trimming removed 0 bases from V and 8 bases from J; junction bases left unmatched: 7. The CDR3 coding sequence is TGCGCCAGCAGCTTGGTTGAGACAGGGCAGGAAAAACTGTTTTTT. It encodes CASSLVETGQEKLFF.

The rearrangement uses TRBV9 and TRBJ2-1, with 7 nucleotides matching TRBD2. CDR1 and CDR2 from the germline V gene are SGDLS and YYNGEE. The CDR3 consists of 15 residues. The V segment lost 4 bases and the J segment 2 bases; nucleotides outside the gene matches: 6. The CDR3 region is CASSLSGATYNEQFF. CDR3 DNA: TGTGCCAGCAGCCTGAGCGGGGCAACCTACAATGAGCAGTTCTTC.

J is TRBJ1-2 and V is TRBV9; TRBD1 might be the D (6 bases). Germline CDR1 reads SGDLS; CDR2 reads YYNGEE. The CDR3 runs to 14 residues. Trimming cost V 2 bases and J 3 bases, with 11 bases left between them. CDR3 residues: CASSVTGSDYGYTF. The DNA for the CDR3 is TGTGCCAGCAGCGTTACAGGGTCGGACTATGGCTACACCTTC.

This rearrangement joins TRBV27 to TRBJ1-2, with 9 nucleotides matching TRBD1. The CDR3 is made up of 14 amino acids. V trimming: 3 bases; J trimming: 2 bases; junction bases outside the gene matches: 1. Germline loops: CDR1 MNHEY, CDR2 SMNVEV (reference sequence). CDR3 region: CASSFGQGNYGYTF. The CDR3 DNA is TGTGCCAGCAGTTTTGGACAGGGGAACTATGGCTACACCTTC.

This chain joins TRBV6-1 and TRBJ2-5, with a possible D match to TRBD1 (6 bases). Trimming cost V 10 bases and J 2 bases, with 17 bases left between them. The CDR3 has 14 amino acids. Germline-derived CDR1 and CDR2 are MNHNS and SASEGT. The DNA for the CDR3 is TGTGCCACCTCACCTGGACAGCCTCAAGAGACCCAGTACTTC. Residues: CATSPGQPQETQYF.

The V gene is TRBV5-1, the J gene TRBJ2-3, with 9 bases aligning to TRBD2. The germline gives CDR1 SGHRS, CDR2 YFSETQ. Trimming took 0 bases from V and 1 from J; bases not matched to a gene: 0. This CDR3 contains 15 residues. CDR3 sequence: CASSLGTSGTDTQYF. CDR3 DNA: TGCGCCAGCAGCTTGGGGACTAGCGGCACAGATACGCAGTATTTT.

The genes are TRBV29-1 and TRBJ1-2; 8 bases match TRBD1. This CDR3 comprises 11 residues. The ends lost 5 bases at V and 7 bases at J; junction bases unmatched: 3. CDR1 is SQVTM, CDR2 ANQGSEA, per germline. The CDR3 coding sequence is TGCAGCGTTCAGGGGGCAGTTGGCTACACCTTC. Its protein is CSVQGAVGYTF.

The rearrangement links TRBV29-1 to TRBJ1-2, with TRBD1 matching over 11 bases. The CDR3 contains 13 residues. Germline-derived CDR1 and CDR2 are SQVTM and ANQGSEA. V lost 2 bases to trimming and J lost 7 bases; unmatched junction nucleotides: 3. The CDR3 protein is CSVERDRGFGYTF. The CDR3 DNA reads as TGCAGCGTTGAAAGGGACAGGGGGTTTGGCTACACCTTC.

The chain is built from TRBV18 and TRBJ2-5; D perhaps matches TRBD1 (5 bases). Judging by the DNA end, TRBJ2-7 fits better; the J call may be wrong. The germline gives CDR1 KGHSH, CDR2 LQKENI. The CDR3 is made up of 12 amino acids. CDR3: CASSPDSLEQYF. For the CDR3, the DNA is TGTGCCAGCTCACCTGACAGTCTCGAGCAGTACTTC.

J is TRBJ1-5 and V is TRBV2; possibly TRBD1 for D (6 bases). Germline V gene data show CDR1 as SNHLY and CDR2 as FYNNEI. Trimming left V 4 bases short and J 5 bases short, with 15 bases between. The CDR3 runs to 15 residues. The CDR3 bases are TGTGCCAGCAGTGGGATTTCCGCAGGGGATCAGCCCCAGCATTTT. This gives the protein CASSGISAGDQPQHF.